Following are 25 T cell receptor beta chains from one sample sequenced in a study of CD8+ T cells in alopecia areata. Reverse transcribed after extraction, RNA yielded cDNA as the sequencing template. TCRdb's table, derived via immunoSEQ multiplex PCR, lists solely in-frame clones and lacks some. This sample carries almost 250,000 clones, under 80% of them seen once, and the ten largest clones take around 1.2%. The specimen was CD4+ T cells sorted from blood, collected at week 0. All receptors derive from a human donor with alopecia areata.

This clone was found a few times. This chain joins TRBV29-1 and TRBJ1-2; D is possibly TRBD1 (5 bases). The V end was cut by 2 bases, the J end by 8 bases, with 9 bases between. CDR1 and CDR2 (germline): SQVTM, ANQGSEA. The CDR3 consists of 11 residues. In nucleotides, the CDR3 is TGCAGCGTTGAACAGGGCGGGGGCTACACCTTC. Its translation: CSVEQGGGYTF.

The rearrangement uses TRBV7-8 and TRBJ2-2; possible D gene TRBD2, 6 bases. V gave up 5 bases and J gave up 0 bases, with 13 bases separating them. The CDR3 is made up of 16 amino acids. Per the germline V gene, CDR1 is SGHVS and CDR2 is FQNEAQ. The CDR3 DNA reads TGTGCCAGCAGCACCCGAGGGACTTCGAACACCGGGGAGCTGTTTTTT. This gives the protein CASSTRGTSNTGELFF. The full variable domain, with the rest looked up from reference TRBV7-8 and TRBJ2-2, is GAGVSQSPRYKVAKRGQDVALRCDPISGHVSLFWYQQALGQGPEFLTYFQNEAQLDKSGLPSDRFFAERPEGSVSTLKIQRTQQEDSAVYLCASSTRGTSNTGELFFGEGSRLTVL.

V and J are TRBV7-9 and TRBJ2-6; 8 nucleotides line up with TRBD1. The CDR3 covers 16 residues. The trim removed 5 bases at V and 2 bases at J, leaving 5 bases unmatched. Germline lookup yields CDR1 SEHNR and CDR2 FQNEAQ (reference sequence). CDR3 sequence (DNA): TGTGCCAGCAGCGAACAGGGGGGAGCTGGGGCCAACGTCCTGACTTTC. Protein: CASSEQGGAGANVLTF.

This clone was seen only once. This sequence joins TRBV6-5 and TRBJ1-2; D gene unclear. The germline V and J ends were trimmed by 5 bases and 2 bases, with 6 bases remaining between them. CDR1 and CDR2 from the germline V gene are MNHEY and SVGAGI. CDR3 length equals 12 residues. CDR3 sequence (DNA): TGTGCCAGCAGTCGTTCCAACTATGGCTACACCTTC. Translating gives CASSRSNYGYTF.

This chain connects TRBV2 to TRBJ1-1, with TRBD1 matching 8 bases. Germline V gene data show CDR1 as SNHLY and CDR2 as FYNNEI. This CDR3 has 13 residues. Trimming took 6 bases from V and 6 from J; bases not matched to a gene: 6. CDR3 in DNA: TGTGCCAGCAGGCCAGGACAGGGCCCTGAAGCTTTCTTT. This translates into CASRPGQGPEAFF.

The chain carries TRBV5-6 and TRBJ2-1, with 7 positions matching TRBD1. Looked up from germline, CDR1 is SGHDT and CDR2 is YYEEEE. V gave up 0 bases and J gave up 4 bases; unmatched junction bases: 7. The CDR3 totals 16 residues. The CDR3 sequence is CASSLGQGAGYNEQFF. The CDR3 bases are TGTGCCAGCAGCTTGGGACAGGGCGCAGGGTACAATGAGCAGTTCTTC.

The J gene is TRBJ1-1, the V gene TRBV16, with D unresolved. This CDR3 spans 11 amino acids. Germline CDR1 KGHSY, CDR2 FQNENV. V shed 4 bases and J shed 4 bases, with 4 bases lying between them. The CDR3 is CASSLSTEAFF. For the CDR3, the DNA is TGTGCCAGCAGCCTTTCCACTGAAGCTTTCTTT. Full variable domain (remainder filled in from reference TRBV16 and TRBJ1-1): GEEVAQTPKHLVRGEGQKAKLYCAPIKGHSYVFWYQQVLKNEFKFLISFQNENVFDETGMPKERFSAKCLPNSPCSLEIQATKLEDSAVYFCASSLSTEAFFGQGTRLTVV.

To note about this clone: One end of the junction is discordant with germline, which a read error may explain. The DNA of the CDR3 is TGTGCCAGCAGCCAAGGAGACCGGCGGGCCTCGAACTTC. Its protein product is CASSQGDRRASNF. The rearrangement uses TRBV14 and TRBJ2-5; perhaps TRBD2 as D (5 bases). Germline assignment: CDR1 SGHDN and CDR2 FVKESK. The CDR3 consists of 13 residues.

In this sample, this clone turned up a few times. The chain joins TRBV4-1 to TRBJ2-5; 10 bases map to TRBD1. Germline loops: CDR1 MGHRA, CDR2 YSYEKL. Unmatched junction bases numbered 4, after V lost 4 bases and J lost 5 bases. This CDR3 contains 14 residues. The CDR3 DNA sequence: TGCGCCAGCAGCCCTGGGACAGGGGTTGAGACCCAGTACTTC. Protein: CASSPGTGVETQYF.

The chain links TRBV11-2 to TRBJ1-2; 7 bases are shared with TRBD1. Per the germline V gene, CDR1 is SGHAT and CDR2 is FQNNGV. The V segment lost 6 bases and the J segment 6 bases; nucleotides outside the gene matches: 7. This CDR3 comprises 13 residues. CDR3 protein: CASSFRTGDGYTF. The CDR3 coding sequence is TGTGCCAGCAGTTTCAGGACAGGAGATGGCTACACCTTC.

The chain recombines TRBV20-1 with TRBJ1-5, with D maybe TRBD1 (6 bases). Trimming pared 6 bases from V and 8 bases from J, leaving 11 bases between. The germline CDR1 and CDR2 sequences are DFQATT and SNEGSKA (reference sequence). CDR3 length: 11 amino acids. The CDR3 here is CSAGNREPQHF. As DNA, the CDR3 is TGCAGTGCGGGGAACAGGGAGCCCCAGCATTTT.

The rearrangement uses TRBV9 and TRBJ2-4; 8 nucleotides line up with TRBD1. V dropped 3 bases and J dropped 8; count of bases not matched to a gene: 1. This CDR3 is built from 12 residues. Germline V gene sequence: CDR1 SGDLS, CDR2 YYNGEE. CDR3 sequence (DNA): TGTGCCAGCAGCGCGACAGGGGACATTCAGTACTTC. It specifies CASSATGDIQYF.

The rearrangement joins TRBV7-2 to TRBJ2-7; TRBD2 agrees at 8 bases. Germline V lookup: CDR1 SGHTA, CDR2 FQGNSA. This CDR3 has 15 amino acids. Trimming cost V 5 bases and J 4 bases; bases outside gene matches: 10. CDR3 coding DNA: TGTGCCAGCAGCGCCCGTAGCGGGGCTGGATACGAGCAGTACTTC. This codes for CASSARSGAGYEQYF.

The chain carries TRBV5-1 and TRBJ2-7; D is ambiguous. Trimming stripped 1 base from V and 6 bases from J, with 11 bases between. The germline gives CDR1 SGHRS, CDR2 YFSETQ. This CDR3 contains 13 residues. CDR3 protein: CASSLHSSSEQYF. CDR3 nucleotides: TGCGCCAGCAGCTTGCACTCAAGCTCCGAGCAGTACTTC.

This chain connects TRBV4-1 to TRBJ1-5; no clear D. V lost 4 bases and J lost 0, with 16 bases in between. Germline V lookup: CDR1 MGHRA, CDR2 YSYEKL. This CDR3 has 17 residues. The CDR3 DNA reads TGCGCCAGCAGCCTTCGTGACGGAGCCGATAGCAATCAGCCCCAGCATTTT. Its translation is CASSLRDGADSNQPQHF.

This clone was counted a few times. The V and J genes are TRBV29-1 and TRBJ1-2, with D uncertain. Germline assignment: CDR1 SQVTM and CDR2 ANQGSEA. CDR3 length equals 13 residues. Between the trimmed V and J ends, which lost 0 bases and 8 bases, there was a span of 13 bases. The CDR3 loop is CSVEDVGYWGYTF. The CDR3 nucleotides read TGCAGCGTTGAAGATGTGGGCTATTGGGGCTACACCTTC.

Only a few counts were recorded for this clone. The chain couples TRBV7-9 to TRBJ2-2; D is unclear. Germline loops: CDR1 SEHNR, CDR2 FQNEAQ (reference sequence). V dropped 5 bases and J dropped 1 base, with 14 bases sitting between them. This CDR3 comprises 16 residues. CDR3 in amino acids: CASSPQDGWNTGELFF. The CDR3 bases are TGTGCCAGCAGCCCTCAGGACGGATGGAACACCGGGGAGCTGTTTTTT.

CDR3 residues: CSVRTGLGYTF. DNA of the CDR3: TGCAGCGTTCGTACAGGGCTCGGCTACACCTTC. The chain is built from TRBV29-1 and TRBJ1-2, with D possibly matching TRBD1 (6 bases). V lost 5 bases and J 8 bases, leaving 12 bases between the germline ends. The CDR3 is made up of 11 amino acids. Per germline, CDR1 SQVTM and CDR2 ANQGSEA.

This clone was recorded a few times. The chain uses TRBV29-1 and TRBJ1-5; D is unresolved. The CDR3 length is 13 residues. Germline V gives CDR1 SQVTM, CDR2 ANQGSEA. CDR3 amino acids: CRVREGSNQPQHF. CDR3 nucleotide sequence: TGCAGAGTACGGGAGGGAAGCAATCAGCCCCAGCATTTT.

The chain is built from TRBV30 and TRBJ1-1, with no clear D. The CDR3 sequence is 11 residues long. Germline CDR1 GTSNPN, CDR2 SVGIG (reference sequence). V dropped 4 bases and J dropped 5 bases, with 8 bases sitting between them. Here the CDR3 DNA reads TGTGCCTGGACCTCGGGGACTGAAGCTTTCTTT. Its protein is CAWTSGTEAFF.

The chain recombines TRBV30 with TRBJ1-2, with TRBD1 matching 8 bases. Germline lookup yields CDR1 GTSNPN and CDR2 SVGIG (reference sequence). Losses at the gene ends were 4 bases for V and 6 bases for J; bases not matched to a gene: 4. CDR3 length equals 12 residues. CDR3 in amino acids: CAWTGGANGYTF. The CDR3 bases are TGTGCCTGGACAGGGGGCGCGAATGGCTACACCTTC.

Comment on this clone: Other nucleotide sequences from this sample produce the same CDR3. The V gene is TRBV2, the J gene TRBJ2-5; D gene ambiguous. The CDR3 loop spans 12 amino acids. Per the germline V gene, CDR1 is SNHLY and CDR2 is FYNNEI. V was cut by 6 bases and J by 5 bases, with 10 bases left in between. The CDR3 sequence: CASSAIGETQYF. Here the CDR3 DNA reads TGTGCCAGCAGCGCTATCGGTGAGACCCAGTACTTC.

The chain joins TRBV6-5 to TRBJ2-6; weak D call: TRBD1 (6 bases). This CDR3 is 15 amino acids long. The germline gives CDR1 MNHEY, CDR2 SVGAGI. V was trimmed by 6 bases and J by 4 bases, leaving 13 bases between them. Written as DNA, the CDR3 is TGTGCCAGCAGCGAAACAGGGTACGGGGCCAACGTCCTGACTTTC. Its translation is CASSETGYGANVLTF.

J is TRBJ2-1 and V is TRBV5-4, with D uncertain. Germline V gives CDR1 SGHNT, CDR2 YYREEE (reference sequence). The CDR3 contains 16 residues. The V end was cut by 0 bases, the J end by 0 bases, with 10 bases between. CDR3 sequence reads: CASSLDPRSSYNEQFF. The CDR3 nucleotides read TGTGCCAGCAGCTTGGATCCCCGTAGCTCCTACAATGAGCAGTTCTTC.

The J gene is TRBJ2-3, the V gene TRBV5-1, with D possibly being TRBD1 (6 bases). V gave up 1 base and J gave up 6 bases, with 12 bases separating them. The CDR3 runs to 14 residues. Germline values: CDR1 SGHRS, CDR2 YFSETQ. The CDR3 nucleotides read TGCGCCAGCAGCTTGACAGGGCAGAAGGATACGCAGTATTTT. This codes for CASSLTGQKDTQYF.